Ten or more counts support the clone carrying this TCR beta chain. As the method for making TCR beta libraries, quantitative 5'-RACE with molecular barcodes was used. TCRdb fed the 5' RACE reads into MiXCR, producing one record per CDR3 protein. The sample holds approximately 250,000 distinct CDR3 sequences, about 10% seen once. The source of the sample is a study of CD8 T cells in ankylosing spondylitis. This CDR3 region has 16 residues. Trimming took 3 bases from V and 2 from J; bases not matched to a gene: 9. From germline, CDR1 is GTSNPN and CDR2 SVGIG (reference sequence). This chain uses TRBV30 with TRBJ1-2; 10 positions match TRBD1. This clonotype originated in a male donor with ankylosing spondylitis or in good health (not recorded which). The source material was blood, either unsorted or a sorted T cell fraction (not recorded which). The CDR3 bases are TGTGCCTGGAGCCAACCGGGACAGGGGAGAAACTATGGCTACACCTTC. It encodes CAWSQPGQGRNYGYTF.